This T cell receptor beta chain emerged from a study of cytomegalovirus exposure and HLA in healthy donors. Study-wide context: Unique TCR beta sequences numbering 95 million to 130 million came from roughly 180 million T cells in an earlier analysis.

For this clone: Antigen specificity is unknown. A read error may account for a junction end that differs from germline.

Per the germline V gene, CDR1 is SSHAT and CDR2 is FNYEAQ (reference sequence). The CDR3 has 14 amino acids. Primers included in the PCR were 60 Vbeta and 13 Jbeta primers. Produced via immunoSEQ multiplex PCR; TCRdb's table is partial and in-frame only. In the table there are approximately 220,000 clones, roughly 82% of which are singletons. Overall study findings and caveats: A classifier reportedly called cytomegalovirus status with high sensitivity and specificity. Later findings reportedly placed an Asian-associated ancestry cluster below the approximately 620-donor mean for N-insertions.

The TCR sequence derives from a man between 40 and 49 years old in good health and CMV-seropositive. This chain uses TRBV7-7 with TRBJ2-7, with TRBD2 as a possible D gene (6 bases). The source material was PBMCs. The CDR3 reads CASSPRESGYEQYF. The CDR3 nucleotides read TGTGCTAGCAGCCCCCGGGAGAGCGGTTACGAGCAGTACTTC.